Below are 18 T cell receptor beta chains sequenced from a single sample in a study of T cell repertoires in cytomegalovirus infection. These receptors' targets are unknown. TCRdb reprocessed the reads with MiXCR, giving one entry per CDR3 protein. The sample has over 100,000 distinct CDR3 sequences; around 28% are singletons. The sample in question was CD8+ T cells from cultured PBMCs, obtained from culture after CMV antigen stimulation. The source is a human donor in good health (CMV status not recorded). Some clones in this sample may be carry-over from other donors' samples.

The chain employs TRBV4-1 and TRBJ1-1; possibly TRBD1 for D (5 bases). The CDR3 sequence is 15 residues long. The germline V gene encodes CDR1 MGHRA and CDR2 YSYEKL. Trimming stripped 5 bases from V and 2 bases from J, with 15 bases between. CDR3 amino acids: CASSSRQIDNTEAFF. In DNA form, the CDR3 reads TGCGCCAGCAGCAGCCGACAGATAGACAACACTGAAGCTTTCTTT.

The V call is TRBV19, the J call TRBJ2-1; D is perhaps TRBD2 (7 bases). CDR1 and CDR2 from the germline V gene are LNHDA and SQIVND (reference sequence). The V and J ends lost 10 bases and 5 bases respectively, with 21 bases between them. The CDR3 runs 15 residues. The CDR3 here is CATNWVSGDNNEQFF. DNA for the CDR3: TGTGCCACCAACTGGGTAAGCGGGGACAACAATGAGCAGTTCTTC.

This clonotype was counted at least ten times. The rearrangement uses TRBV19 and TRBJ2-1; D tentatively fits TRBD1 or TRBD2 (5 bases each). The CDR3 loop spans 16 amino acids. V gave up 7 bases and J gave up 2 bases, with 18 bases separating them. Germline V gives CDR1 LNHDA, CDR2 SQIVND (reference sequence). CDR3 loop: CASTTAGTGTYNEQFF. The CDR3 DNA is TGTGCCAGTACCACGGCCGGGACGGGGACCTACAATGAGCAGTTCTTC.

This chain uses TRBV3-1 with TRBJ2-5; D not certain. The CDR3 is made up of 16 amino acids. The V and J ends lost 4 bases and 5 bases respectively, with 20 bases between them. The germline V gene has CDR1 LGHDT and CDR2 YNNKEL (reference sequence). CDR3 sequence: CASSLSTSPMRETQYF. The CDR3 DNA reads TGTGCCAGCAGCCTTTCGACTTCTCCGATGAGGGAGACCCAGTACTTC.

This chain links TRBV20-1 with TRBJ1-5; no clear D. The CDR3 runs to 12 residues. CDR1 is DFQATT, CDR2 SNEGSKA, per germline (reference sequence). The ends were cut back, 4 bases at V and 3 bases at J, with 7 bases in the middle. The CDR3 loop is CSANAFNQPQHF. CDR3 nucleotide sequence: TGCAGTGCTAATGCGTTCAATCAGCCCCAGCATTTT.

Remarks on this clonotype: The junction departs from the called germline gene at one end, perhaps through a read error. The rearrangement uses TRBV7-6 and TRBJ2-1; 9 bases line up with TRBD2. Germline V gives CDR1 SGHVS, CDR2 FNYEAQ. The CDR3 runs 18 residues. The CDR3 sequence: CARSLAGAGGGIYNEQFF. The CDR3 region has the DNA TGTGCCAGGAGCTTAGCGGGGGCGGGGGGGGGGATCTACAATGAGCAGTTCTTC.

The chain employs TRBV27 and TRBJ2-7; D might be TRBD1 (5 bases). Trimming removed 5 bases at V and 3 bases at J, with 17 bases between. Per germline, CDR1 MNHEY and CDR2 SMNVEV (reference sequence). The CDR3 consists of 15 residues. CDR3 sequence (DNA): TGTGCCAGCAGTCCTCTCTTTGGGGCAGACTACGAGCAGTACTTC. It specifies CASSPLFGADYEQYF.

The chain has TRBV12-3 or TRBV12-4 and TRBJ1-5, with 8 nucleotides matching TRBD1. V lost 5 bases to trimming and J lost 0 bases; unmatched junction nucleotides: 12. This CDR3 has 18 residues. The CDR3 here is CASSRPGTGDYSNQPQHF. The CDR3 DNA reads TGTGCCAGCAGTCGCCCCGGGACAGGAGATTATAGCAATCAGCCCCAGCATTTT.

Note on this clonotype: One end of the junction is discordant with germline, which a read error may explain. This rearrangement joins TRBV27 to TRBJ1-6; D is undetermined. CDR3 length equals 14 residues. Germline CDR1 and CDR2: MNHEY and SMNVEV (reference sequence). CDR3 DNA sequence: TGCGCCAGCAGCTTGAGCTCCTATAATTCACCCCTCCACTTT. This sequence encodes CASSLSSYNSPLHF.

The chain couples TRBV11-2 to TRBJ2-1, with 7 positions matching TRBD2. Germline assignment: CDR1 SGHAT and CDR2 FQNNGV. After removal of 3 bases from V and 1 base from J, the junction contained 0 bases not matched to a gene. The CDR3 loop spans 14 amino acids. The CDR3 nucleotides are TGTGCCAGCAGCTTCGGGGGGTCCTACAATGAGCAGTTCTTC. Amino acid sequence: CASSFGGSYNEQFF.

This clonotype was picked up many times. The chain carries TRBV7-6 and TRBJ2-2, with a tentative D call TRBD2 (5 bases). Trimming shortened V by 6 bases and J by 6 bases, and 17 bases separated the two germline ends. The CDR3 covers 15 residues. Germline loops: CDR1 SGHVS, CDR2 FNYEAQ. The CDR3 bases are TGTGCCAGCAGTCGCCCAATCGGGGTAGCCGGGGAGCTGTTTTTT. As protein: CASSRPIGVAGELFF. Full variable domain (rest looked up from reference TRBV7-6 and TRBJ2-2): GAGVSQSPRYKVTKRGQDVALRCDPISGHVSLYWYRQALGQGPEFLTYFNYEAQQDKSGLPNDRFSAERPEGSISTLTIQRTEQRDSAMYRCASSRPIGVAGELFFGEGSRLTVL.

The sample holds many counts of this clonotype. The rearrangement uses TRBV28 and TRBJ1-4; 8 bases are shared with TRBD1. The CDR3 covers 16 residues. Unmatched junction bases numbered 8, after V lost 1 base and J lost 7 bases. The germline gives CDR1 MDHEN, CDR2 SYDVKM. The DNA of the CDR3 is TGTGCCAGCAGTTTATTCTCAGGGGGCGTCTTTGAAAAACTGTTTTTT. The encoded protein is CASSLFSGGVFEKLFF.

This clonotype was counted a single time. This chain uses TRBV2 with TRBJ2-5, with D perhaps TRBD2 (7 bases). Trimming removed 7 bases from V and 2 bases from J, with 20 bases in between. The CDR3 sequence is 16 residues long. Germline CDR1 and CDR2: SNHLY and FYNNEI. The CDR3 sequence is CASTYRGGTLQETQYF. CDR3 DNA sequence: TGTGCCAGCACCTATAGGGGGGGGACTCTGCAAGAGACCCAGTACTTC.

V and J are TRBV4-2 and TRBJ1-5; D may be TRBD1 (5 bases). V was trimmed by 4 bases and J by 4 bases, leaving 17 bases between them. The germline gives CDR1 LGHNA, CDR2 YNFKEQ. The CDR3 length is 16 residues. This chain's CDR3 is CASSLLGGDENQPQHF. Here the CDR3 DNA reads TGTGCCAGCAGCCTCTTGGGGGGGGATGAGAATCAGCCCCAGCATTTT.

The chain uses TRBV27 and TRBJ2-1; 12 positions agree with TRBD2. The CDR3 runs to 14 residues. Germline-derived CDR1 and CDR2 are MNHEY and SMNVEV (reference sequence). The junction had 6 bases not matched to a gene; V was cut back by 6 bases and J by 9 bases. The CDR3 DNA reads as TGTGCCAGCAGCAGGACTAGCGGGGTCGGTGAGCAGTTCTTC. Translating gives CASSRTSGVGEQFF.

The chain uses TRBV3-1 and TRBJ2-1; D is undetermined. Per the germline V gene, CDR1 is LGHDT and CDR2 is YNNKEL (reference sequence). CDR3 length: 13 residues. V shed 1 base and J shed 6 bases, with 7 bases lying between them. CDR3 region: CASSQGWGNEQFF. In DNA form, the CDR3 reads TGTGCCAGCAGCCAAGGGTGGGGCAATGAGCAGTTCTTC.

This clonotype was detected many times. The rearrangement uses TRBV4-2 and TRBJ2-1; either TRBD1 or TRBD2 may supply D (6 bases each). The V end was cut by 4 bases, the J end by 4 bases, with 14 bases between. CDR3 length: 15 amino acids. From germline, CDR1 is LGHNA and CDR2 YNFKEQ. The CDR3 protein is CASSLGGPQYNEQFF. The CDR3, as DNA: TGTGCCAGCAGCCTCGGGGGCCCCCAGTACAATGAGCAGTTCTTC.

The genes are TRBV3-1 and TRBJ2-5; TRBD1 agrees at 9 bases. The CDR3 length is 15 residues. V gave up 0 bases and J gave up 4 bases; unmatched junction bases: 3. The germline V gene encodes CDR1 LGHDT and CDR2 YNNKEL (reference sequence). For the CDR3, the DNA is TGTGCCAGCAGCCAAGAGGACAGGGGAAGAGAGACCCAGTACTTC. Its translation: CASSQEDRGRETQYF.